This is a list of T cell receptor beta chains from one sample in a study of blood T cell repertoires in COVID-19. Profiled with immunoSEQ multiplex PCR; TCRdb holds only in-frame clones, not every one. The sample includes about 100,000 clones, roughly 84% of them seen just once. Input material: peripheral blood. The receptors stem from a man aged 70 or older with active or convalescent COVID-19. CDR3s include the opening cysteine and the closing phenylalanine or tryptophan. D genes are given only for firm matches. Not every row has a clone size; where given, it reads once, few, many or a size class.

clone_size: .; d_call: TRBD1; v_call: TRBV4-2; j_call: TRBJ1-1; cdr3_aa: CASSPRTGAPNTEAFF; cdr3_nt: TGTGCCAGCAGCCCGCGGACAGGGGCCCCGAACACTGAAGCTTTCTTT
clone_size: .; d_call: .; v_call: TRBV4-2; j_call: TRBJ1-4; cdr3_aa: CASSQEPGLKRKLFF; cdr3_nt: TGTGCCAGCAGCCAAGAACCGGGACTCAAGAGAAAACTGTTTTTT
clone_size: .; d_call: .; v_call: TRBV7-9; j_call: TRBJ1-2; cdr3_aa: CASSLERGSYGYTF; cdr3_nt: TGTGCCAGCAGCTTAGAGCGGGGCAGCTATGGCTACACCTTC
clone_size: .; d_call: .; v_call: TRBV10-3; j_call: TRBJ2-1; cdr3_aa: CAITRDTSYNEQFF; cdr3_nt: TGTGCCATCACCCGAGACACCTCCTACAATGAGCAGTTCTTC
clone_size: .; d_call: .; v_call: TRBV4-2; j_call: TRBJ2-1; cdr3_aa: CASSQDEALYEQFF; cdr3_nt: TGTGCCAGCAGCCAAGATGAGGCCCTCTATGAGCAGTTCTTC
clone_size: .; d_call: .; v_call: TRBV5-1; j_call: TRBJ2-1; cdr3_aa: CASSLAIGGNNEQFF; cdr3_nt: TGCGCCAGCAGCTTGGCAATAGGGGGTAACAATGAGCAGTTCTTC
clone_size: once; d_call: .; v_call: TRBV12-3/TRBV12-4; j_call: TRBJ1-4; cdr3_aa: CASSSSSNEKLFF; cdr3_nt: TGTGCCAGCAGTTCTTCTTCTAATGAAAAACTGTTTTTT
clone_size: .; d_call: .; v_call: TRBV19; j_call: TRBJ1-5; cdr3_aa: CASRSIGGNSQHF; cdr3_nt: TGTGCCAGTAGATCCATCGGGGGTAATTCCCAGCATTTT
clone_size: many; d_call: .; v_call: TRBV4-2; j_call: TRBJ2-7; cdr3_aa: CASSQSRAPTYEQYF; cdr3_nt: TGTGCCAGCAGCCAGTCCCGTGCCCCTACCTACGAGCAGTACTTC
clone_size: .; d_call: TRBD2; v_call: TRBV5-5; j_call: TRBJ2-7; cdr3_aa: CASSPGLASDEQYF; cdr3_nt: TGTGCCAGCAGTCCCGGACTAGCGTCCGACGAGCAGTACTTC
clone_size: once; d_call: TRBD1; v_call: TRBV19; j_call: TRBJ2-3; cdr3_aa: CASSYRGDTQYF; cdr3_nt: TGTGCCAGTAGTTACAGGGGGGATACGCAGTATTTT
clone_size: .; d_call: TRBD2; v_call: TRBV18; j_call: TRBJ2-7; cdr3_aa: CASSAGLAGEQYF; cdr3_nt: TGTGCCAGCTCAGCAGGACTAGCGGGGGAGCAGTACTTC
clone_size: .; d_call: TRBD2; v_call: TRBV7-2; j_call: TRBJ2-7; cdr3_aa: CASSHGSGGSYEQYF; cdr3_nt: TGTGCCAGCAGCCATGGGAGCGGGGGGTCCTACGAGCAGTACTTC
clone_size: .; d_call: .; v_call: TRBV9; j_call: TRBJ2-5; cdr3_aa: CASSYGWGEVETQYF; cdr3_nt: TGTGCCAGCAGCTACGGATGGGGAGAGGTAGAGACCCAGTACTTC
clone_size: .; d_call: TRBD1; v_call: TRBV13; j_call: TRBJ1-1; cdr3_aa: CASSFLDRKMAEAFF; cdr3_nt: TGTGCCAGCAGCTTTCTGGACAGGAAAATGGCTGAAGCTTTCTTT
clone_size: .; d_call: .; v_call: TRBV28; j_call: TRBJ2-7; cdr3_aa: CASTGRVYEQYF; cdr3_nt: TGTGCCAGCACTGGCAGGGTTTACGAGCAGTACTTC
clone_size: .; d_call: TRBD1; v_call: TRBV24-1; j_call: TRBJ1-4; cdr3_aa: CATSDLSGGRGRPANEKLFF; cdr3_nt: TGTGCCACCAGTGATTTATCCGGGGGCAGGGGGCGTCCAGCTAATGAAAAACTGTTTTTT
clone_size: once; d_call: .; v_call: TRBV7-2; j_call: TRBJ1-3; cdr3_aa: CASSFIDQGGNTIYF; cdr3_nt: TGTGCCAGCAGCTTTATAGACCAGGGAGGAAACACCATATATTTT
clone_size: .; d_call: TRBD1; v_call: TRBV28; j_call: TRBJ2-3; cdr3_aa: CASGTVGTDTQYF; cdr3_nt: TGTGCCAGCGGGACAGTTGGCACAGATACGCAGTATTTT
clone_size: once; d_call: .; v_call: TRBV13; j_call: TRBJ1-2; cdr3_aa: CASSSWGGPLYGYTF; cdr3_nt: TGTGCCAGCAGCTCTTGGGGGGGCCCCTTGTATGGCTACACCTTC
clone_size: .; d_call: TRBD2; v_call: TRBV7-3; j_call: TRBJ2-1; cdr3_aa: CASSSTSGGAYNEQFF; cdr3_nt: TGTGCCAGCAGCTCTACTAGCGGGGGGGCTTACAATGAGCAGTTCTTC
clone_size: .; d_call: TRBD2; v_call: TRBV2; j_call: TRBJ2-1; cdr3_aa: CASRASGGTNEQFF; cdr3_nt: TGTGCCAGTAGGGCTAGCGGGGGTACCAATGAGCAGTTCTTC
clone_size: .; d_call: .; v_call: TRBV5-6; j_call: TRBJ2-5; cdr3_aa: CASSLQETQYF; cdr3_nt: TGTGCCAGCAGCCTTCAAGAGACCCAGTACTTC
clone_size: .; d_call: TRBD1; v_call: TRBV6-6; j_call: TRBJ2-2; cdr3_aa: CASRETGWEKTGELFF; cdr3_nt: TGTGCCAGCAGGGAGACAGGGTGGGAAAAGACCGGGGAGCTGTTTTTT
clone_size: few; d_call: .; v_call: TRBV30; j_call: TRBJ2-2; cdr3_aa: CAWSREIGELFF; cdr3_nt: TGTGCCTGGAGTAGGGAGATCGGGGAGCTGTTTTTT
clone_size: .; d_call: TRBD1; v_call: TRBV3-1/TRBV3-2; j_call: TRBJ1-6; cdr3_aa: CASSLSQGANSPLHF; cdr3_nt: TGTGCCAGCAGCCTTTCCCAGGGGGCCAATTCACCCCTCCACTTT
clone_size: .; d_call: TRBD1; v_call: TRBV7-9; j_call: TRBJ1-6; cdr3_aa: CASSKGQANSPLHF; cdr3_nt: TGTGCCAGCAGCAAGGGACAGGCCAATTCACCCCTCCACTTT
clone_size: .; d_call: TRBD1; v_call: TRBV7-8; j_call: TRBJ2-2; cdr3_aa: CASSWTGNTGELFF; cdr3_nt: TGTGCCAGCAGCTGGACAGGGAACACCGGGGAGCTGTTTTTT
clone_size: .; d_call: .; v_call: TRBV9; j_call: TRBJ2-3; cdr3_aa: CASSSSWQGADTQYF; cdr3_nt: TGTGCCAGCAGCTCCTCCTGGCAGGGCGCAGATACGCAGTATTTT
clone_size: few; d_call: TRBD1; v_call: TRBV6-5; j_call: TRBJ1-2; cdr3_aa: CASSYSGTGVGTF; cdr3_nt: TGTGCCAGCAGTTACTCCGGGACAGGGGTTGGCACCTTC
clone_size: .; d_call: .; v_call: TRBV28; j_call: TRBJ1-2; cdr3_aa: CASSPILSGYGYTF; cdr3_nt: TGTGCCAGCAGTCCTATCCTATCAGGCTATGGCTACACCTTC
clone_size: few; d_call: TRBD1; v_call: TRBV18; j_call: TRBJ1-3; cdr3_aa: CASSPGTGLPGNTIYF; cdr3_nt: TGTGCCAGCTCACCAGGGACAGGCCTGCCTGGAAACACCATATATTTT
clone_size: .; d_call: .; v_call: TRBV7-9; j_call: TRBJ1-1; cdr3_aa: CASSLDSTRAFF; cdr3_nt: TGTGCCAGCAGCTTGGACAGTACACGGGCTTTCTTT
clone_size: .; d_call: .; v_call: TRBV20-1; j_call: TRBJ1-1; cdr3_aa: CSPSHRDEAFF; cdr3_nt: TGCAGTCCCAGCCACAGGGACGAAGCTTTCTTT
clone_size: once; d_call: TRBD1; v_call: TRBV24-1; j_call: TRBJ2-5; cdr3_aa: CADRTGTDLETQYF; cdr3_nt: TGTGCCGATCGAACCGGGACAGACTTAGAGACCCAGTACTTC
clone_size: .; d_call: .; v_call: TRBV27; j_call: TRBJ1-3; cdr3_aa: CASRSGAVGNTIYF; cdr3_nt: TGTGCCAGCAGGAGCGGGGCAGTTGGAAACACCATATATTTT
clone_size: once; d_call: .; v_call: TRBV5-1; j_call: TRBJ2-6; cdr3_aa: CASSFAAKSGANVLTF; cdr3_nt: TGCGCCAGCAGCTTCGCGGCTAAGTCTGGGGCCAACGTCCTGACTTTC
clone_size: .; d_call: TRBD2; v_call: TRBV28; j_call: TRBJ2-3; cdr3_aa: CASPKTSGGAIDTQYF; cdr3_nt: TGTGCCAGCCCCAAGACCAGCGGGGGGGCCATAGATACGCAGTATTTT
clone_size: .; d_call: .; v_call: TRBV30; j_call: TRBJ1-5; cdr3_aa: CAWSKGGDQPQHF; cdr3_nt: TGTGCCTGGAGTAAAGGAGGGGATCAGCCCCAGCATTTT
clone_size: .; d_call: .; v_call: TRBV2; j_call: TRBJ2-5; cdr3_aa: CASSERRIQETQYF; cdr3_nt: TGTGCCAGCAGTGAACGGAGGATTCAAGAGACCCAGTACTTC
clone_size: .; d_call: TRBD1; v_call: TRBV18; j_call: TRBJ2-7; cdr3_aa: CASSPVDRGIDEQYF; cdr3_nt: TGTGCCAGCTCACCGGTGGACAGGGGAATCGACGAGCAGTACTTC
clone_size: .; d_call: .; v_call: TRBV9; j_call: TRBJ2-2; cdr3_aa: CASSPRTRTLFF; cdr3_nt: TGTGCCAGCAGCCCCCGGACACGAACGTTGTTTTTT
clone_size: .; d_call: TRBD2; v_call: TRBV7-2; j_call: TRBJ2-3; cdr3_aa: CASSLAGLAGHTQYF; cdr3_nt: TGTGCCAGCAGCTTAGCGGGACTAGCGGGGCATACGCAGTATTTT
clone_size: .; d_call: .; v_call: TRBV28; j_call: TRBJ2-2; cdr3_aa: CASSRQAGELFF; cdr3_nt: TGTGCCAGCAGTCGACAGGCCGGGGAGCTGTTTTTT
clone_size: .; d_call: .; v_call: TRBV19; j_call: TRBJ2-6; cdr3_aa: CASSIRTGRANVLTF; cdr3_nt: TGTGCCAGTAGTATTAGGACGGGGAGGGCCAACGTCCTGACTTTC
clone_size: .; d_call: .; v_call: TRBV5-1; j_call: TRBJ2-1; cdr3_aa: CASSLVQSTSEQFF; cdr3_nt: TGCGCCAGCAGCTTGGTACAGTCTACGAGCGAGCAGTTCTTC
clone_size: .; d_call: .; v_call: TRBV7-2; j_call: TRBJ2-5; cdr3_aa: CASSYTNQETQYF; cdr3_nt: TGTGCCAGCAGCTACACGAACCAAGAGACCCAGTACTTC
clone_size: .; d_call: .; v_call: TRBV3-1/TRBV3-2; j_call: TRBJ1-4; cdr3_aa: CASSQRGMSEKLFF; cdr3_nt: TGTGCCAGCAGCCAGAGGGGGATGAGTGAAAAACTGTTTTTT
clone_size: .; d_call: TRBD1; v_call: TRBV28; j_call: TRBJ2-1; cdr3_aa: CASSGRTRQGYNEQFF; cdr3_nt: TGTGCCAGCAGTGGACGGACCCGACAGGGATACAATGAGCAGTTCTTC
clone_size: .; d_call: TRBD2; v_call: TRBV29-1; j_call: TRBJ2-1; cdr3_aa: CSMRGAGGRGYNEQFF; cdr3_nt: TGCAGCATGAGGGGAGCGGGGGGGCGTGGCTACAATGAGCAGTTCTTC